One sample yielded the 10 T cell receptor beta chains listed below, sequenced in a study of CD8+ T cells in alopecia areata. RNA extraction was followed by reverse transcription into cDNA, which acted as the sequencing template. Sequencing was performed with immunoSEQ multiplex PCR; in TCRdb, only in-frame clones are kept and a portion is missing. The sample has about 150,000 clones; about 56% are singletons. Noted treatment: oral pan-JAK inhibitor, 5-10 mg twice daily. The material sequenced was CD8+ T cells sorted from blood, taken at week 4, from a patient treated with tofacitinib. All receptors derive from a human donor with alopecia areata.

This clone was observed a few times. The chain recombines TRBV7-9 with TRBJ1-4; maybe TRBD1 (5 bases). The CDR3 contains 14 residues. CDR1 is SEHNR and CDR2 is FQNEAQ in the germline V gene (reference sequence). Trimming shortened V by 5 bases and J by 7 bases, and 14 bases separated the two germline ends. The chain's CDR3 is CASSPHGTGEKLFF. Here the CDR3 DNA reads TGTGCCAGCAGCCCCCACGGGACGGGTGAAAAACTGTTTTTT. Full variable domain (remainder filled in from reference TRBV7-9 and TRBJ1-4): DTGVSQNPRHKITKRGQNVTFRCDPISEHNRLYWYRQTLGQGPEFLTYFQNEAQLEKSRLLSDRFSAERPKGSFSTLEIQRTEQGDSAMYLCASSPHGTGEKLFFGSGTQLSVL.

The V and J genes are TRBV9 and TRBJ2-5; 13 bases agree with TRBD2. The CDR3 sequence is 18 residues long. V dropped 3 bases and J dropped 0; count of bases not matched to a gene: 8. CDR1 and CDR2 from the germline V gene are SGDLS and YYNGEE. The CDR3 spells CASSGTSGGLTYQETQYF. The CDR3 DNA reads TGTGCCAGCAGCGGGACTAGCGGGGGCCTCACGTACCAAGAGACCCAGTACTTC.

This clone was observed a few times. The chain employs TRBV29-1 and TRBJ1-2; no definite D call. The CDR3 contains 16 residues. Germline V gene data show CDR1 as SQVTM and CDR2 as ANQGSEA. V gave up 0 bases and J gave up 0 bases, with 14 bases separating them. The CDR3 here is CSVEDPDGSTNYGYTF. CDR3 sequence (DNA): TGCAGCGTTGAAGACCCGGACGGGAGCACTAACTATGGCTACACCTTC.

The chain joins TRBV30 to TRBJ1-4; 7 bases align to TRBD1. Trimming removed 2 bases from V and 3 bases from J; junction bases left unmatched: 6. The germline gives CDR1 GTSNPN, CDR2 SVGIG (reference sequence). The CDR3 contains 15 residues. CDR3 loop: CAWSTGQESNEKLFF. The DNA of the CDR3 is TGTGCCTGGAGTACCGGACAGGAGTCTAATGAAAAACTGTTTTTT.

The V and J genes are TRBV13 and TRBJ2-5; no clear D. Germline values: CDR1 PRHDT, CDR2 FYEKMQ (reference sequence). Deletions cut 4 bases from V and 5 bases from J, with 8 bases between. The CDR3 totals 12 residues. The CDR3 region is CASSSMGETQYF. The CDR3 DNA reads TGTGCCAGCAGCTCCATGGGGGAGACCCAGTACTTC.

The chain combines TRBV4-1 with TRBJ1-2; D gene ambiguous. Germline V CDR1 and CDR2: MGHRA, YSYEKL. This CDR3 is 13 amino acids long. Trimming pared 7 bases from V and 5 bases from J, leaving 14 bases between. The CDR3 DNA reads as TGCGCCAGCACCCTCGGGGAGGGATATGGCTACACCTTC. Amino acid sequence: CASTLGEGYGYTF.

Details on this clone: One end of the junction varies from germline; a read error may be responsible. The genes are TRBV2 and TRBJ2-4, with 10 positions matching TRBD2. The CDR3 has 16 residues. Germline CDR1 SNHLY, CDR2 FYNNEI. The CDR3 DNA reads as TGTGCCAGCAGCGAAGCGGGGGGGCTTCGGAGAAGCATTCAATACTTC. It is translated as CASSEAGGLRRSIQYF.

V gene TRBV13 combines with J gene TRBJ2-1; D remains unclear. The V and J ends lost 0 bases and 6 bases respectively, with 12 bases between them. This CDR3 spans 15 amino acids. Germline assignment: CDR1 PRHDT and CDR2 FYEKMQ (reference sequence). The CDR3 DNA reads TGTGCCAGCAGCTTAGGAGCTTTTGGGCCCAATGAGCAGTTCTTC. This gives the protein CASSLGAFGPNEQFF.

Concerning this clone: The DNA is left out, because the CDR3 cannot be placed on it with certainty; the CDR3 is given as TCRdb lists it. The chain employs TRBV4-3 and TRBJ1-2. Per the germline V gene, CDR1 is LGHNA and CDR2 is YSLEER. The CDR3 spans 13 amino acids, including both terminal residues. The CDR3 sequence is CASSQALWGDGTF.

Regarding this clone: Different DNA sequences within this sample yield the same CDR3. V is TRBV27 and J is TRBJ1-5; 8 nucleotides agree with TRBD1. Germline V gives CDR1 MNHEY, CDR2 SMNVEV (reference sequence). V was pared by 2 bases and J by 7 bases, with 4 bases of the junction left unmatched. The CDR3 length is 14 residues. The CDR3 is CASSLQGAAQPQHF. For the CDR3, the DNA is TGTGCCAGCAGTTTACAGGGGGCCGCGCAGCCCCAGCATTTT.